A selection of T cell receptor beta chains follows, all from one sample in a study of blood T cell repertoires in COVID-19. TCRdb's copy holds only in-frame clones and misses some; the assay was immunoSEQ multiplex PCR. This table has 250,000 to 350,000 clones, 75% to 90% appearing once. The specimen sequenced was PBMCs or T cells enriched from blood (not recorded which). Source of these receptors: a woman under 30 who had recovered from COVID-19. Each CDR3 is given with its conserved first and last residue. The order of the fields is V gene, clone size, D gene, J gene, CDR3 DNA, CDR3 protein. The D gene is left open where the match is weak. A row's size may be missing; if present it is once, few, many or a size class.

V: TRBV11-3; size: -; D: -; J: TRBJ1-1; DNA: TGTGCCAGCAGCTTCACAGGTTACACTGAAGCTTTCTTT; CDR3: CASSFTGYTEAFF
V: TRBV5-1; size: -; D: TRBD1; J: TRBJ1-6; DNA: TGCGCCAGCAGCCGCGAACAGGGGGATAATTCACCCCTCCACTTT; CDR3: CASSREQGDNSPLHF
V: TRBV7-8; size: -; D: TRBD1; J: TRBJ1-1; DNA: TGTGCCAGCAGCTTAGTGCAGGGGGGATTAGAAGCTTTCTTT; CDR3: CASSLVQGGLEAFF
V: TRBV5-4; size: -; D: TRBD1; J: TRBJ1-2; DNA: TGTGCCAGCAGCGGGCAAGACAGGGCAATTGGTGGCTACACCTTC; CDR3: CASSGQDRAIGGYTF
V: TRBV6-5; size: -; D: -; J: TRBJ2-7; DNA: TGTGCCAGCAGTTACATTTCGGGCTACGAGCAGTACTTC; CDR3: CASSYISGYEQYF
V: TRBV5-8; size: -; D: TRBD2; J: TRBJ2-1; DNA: TGTGCCAGCAGCTTGTTTACTAGCGGGGTCTCCTACAATGAGCAGTTCTTC; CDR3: CASSLFTSGVSYNEQFF
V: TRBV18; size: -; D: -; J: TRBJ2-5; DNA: TGTGCCAGCTCACCACGTGCAGGGAAAGAGACCCAGTACTTC; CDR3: CASSPRAGKETQYF
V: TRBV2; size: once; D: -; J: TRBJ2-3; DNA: TGTGCCAGCAAACCGGGATGGGACACAGATACGCAGTATTTT; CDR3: CASKPGWDTDTQYF
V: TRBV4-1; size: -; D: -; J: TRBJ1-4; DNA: TGCGCCAGCAGCCTCCAACCCCCAGAGGCAGCCGATAATGAAAAACTGTTTTTT; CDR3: CASSLQPPEAADNEKLFF
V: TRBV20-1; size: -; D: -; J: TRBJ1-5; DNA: TGCAGTGCTAGCGAGGCTCAGCCCCAGCATTTT; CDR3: CSASEAQPQHF
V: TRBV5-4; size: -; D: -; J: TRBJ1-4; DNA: TGTGCCAGCAGCTTGGAAGTCGGGGGATTTAATGAAAAACTGTTTTTT; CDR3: CASSLEVGGFNEKLFF
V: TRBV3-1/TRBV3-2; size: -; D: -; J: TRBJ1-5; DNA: TGTGCCAGCAGCCATGGGGGGGATCAGCCCCAGCATTTT; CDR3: CASSHGGDQPQHF
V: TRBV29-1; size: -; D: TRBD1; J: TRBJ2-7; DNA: TGCAGCGTTGTGGGGGGACAGGGGCGTGGGCCCGAGCAGTACTTC; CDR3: CSVVGGQGRGPEQYF
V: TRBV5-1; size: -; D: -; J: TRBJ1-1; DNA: TGCGCCAGCAGCTTGGGGTTGGGGGCGCAAACTGAAGCTTTCTTT; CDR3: CASSLGLGAQTEAFF
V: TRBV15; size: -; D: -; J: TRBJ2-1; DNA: TGTGCCACCAGCAGACCAGGGGTAAGAAATGAGCAGTTCTTC; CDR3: CATSRPGVRNEQFF
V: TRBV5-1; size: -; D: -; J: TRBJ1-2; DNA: TGCGCCAGCAGCTTGGCCACGGGGTTCACTAACTATGGCTACACCTTC; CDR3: CASSLATGFTNYGYTF
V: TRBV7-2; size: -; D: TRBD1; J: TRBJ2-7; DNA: TGTGCCAGCAGCGAACAGGGGGCGTCTCACGAGCAGTACTTC; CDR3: CASSEQGASHEQYF
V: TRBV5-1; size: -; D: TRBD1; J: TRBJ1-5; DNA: TGCGCCAGCAGCTTGGGGACAGGGGTTGGGCAGCCCCAGCATTTT; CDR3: CASSLGTGVGQPQHF
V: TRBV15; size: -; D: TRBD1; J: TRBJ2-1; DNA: TGTGCCACCAGCAACAGGGACAGCATCGTCATCGGGTACAATGAGCAGTTCTTC; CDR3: CATSNRDSIVIGYNEQFF
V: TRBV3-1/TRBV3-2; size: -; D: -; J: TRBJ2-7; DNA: TGTGCCAGCAGCCACAACTACGAGCAGTACTTC; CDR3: CASSHNYEQYF
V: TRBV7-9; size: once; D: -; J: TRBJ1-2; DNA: TGTGCCACTTGGACCGGGGGGGCTGGAAGTACTAACTATGGCTACACCTTC; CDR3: CATWTGGAGSTNYGYTF
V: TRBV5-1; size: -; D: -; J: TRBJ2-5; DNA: TGCGCCAGCAGCTTGGTCGGGGTCCCGGAGACCCAGTACTTC; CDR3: CASSLVGVPETQYF
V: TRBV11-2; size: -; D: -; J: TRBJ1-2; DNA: TGTGCCAGCAGCTTAGATTATATCGGCTACACCTTC; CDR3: CASSLDYIGYTF
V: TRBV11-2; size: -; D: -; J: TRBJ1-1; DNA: TGTGCCAGCAACCGAGGGAACACTGAAGCTTTCTTT; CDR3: CASNRGNTEAFF
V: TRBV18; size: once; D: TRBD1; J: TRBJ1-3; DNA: TGTGCCAGCTCACCACAAGGGCAGGGGGTCACTGGAAACACCATATATTTT; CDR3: CASSPQGQGVTGNTIYF
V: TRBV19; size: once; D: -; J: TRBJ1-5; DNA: TGTGCCAGTAGCTCAGGGTTAATTCAGCCCCAGCATTTT; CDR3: CASSSGLIQPQHF
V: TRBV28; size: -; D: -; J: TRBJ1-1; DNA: TGTGCCAGCAGTCGCCTTAAAGGCGGGGAAGCTTTCTTT; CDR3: CASSRLKGGEAFF
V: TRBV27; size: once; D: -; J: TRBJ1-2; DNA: TGTGCCAGCAGTCCCGGTGGCAGGTTGGGCTATGGCTACACCTTC; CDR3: CASSPGGRLGYGYTF
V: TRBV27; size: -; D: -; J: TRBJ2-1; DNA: TGTGCCAGCAGTTTATCGGCAACCGGGTACAATGAGCAGTTCTTC; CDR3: CASSLSATGYNEQFF
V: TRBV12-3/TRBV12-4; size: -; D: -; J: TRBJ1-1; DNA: TGTGCCAGCAGTTTAAACAGATTAGAAGCTTTCTTT; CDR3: CASSLNRLEAFF
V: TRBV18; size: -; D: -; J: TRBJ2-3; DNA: TGTGCCAGCACCCCATCAGCGGCGGAGGCAGATACGCAGTATTTT; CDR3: CASTPSAAEADTQYF
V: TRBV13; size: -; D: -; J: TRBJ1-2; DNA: TGTGCCAGCAGCTTATTTCTGGGGAGGGGTTCTGGCTACACCTTC; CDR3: CASSLFLGRGSGYTF
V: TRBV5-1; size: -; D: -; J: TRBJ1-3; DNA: TGCGCCAGCAGGGCAGGGCCGTCCTCTGGAAACACCATATATTTT; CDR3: CASRAGPSSGNTIYF
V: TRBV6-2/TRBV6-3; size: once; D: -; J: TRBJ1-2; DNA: TGTGCCAGCAGTTACTCGAACATTAACTATGGCTACACCTTC; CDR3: CASSYSNINYGYTF
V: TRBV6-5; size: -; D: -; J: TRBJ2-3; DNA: TGTGCCAGCAGTTACTCTTCGGGGTCCACAGATACGCAGTATTTT; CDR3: CASSYSSGSTDTQYF
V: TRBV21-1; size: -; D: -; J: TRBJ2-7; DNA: TGTGCCAGCAAAACCGAAACACGACAGCTCTCCTACGAGCAGTACTTC; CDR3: CASKTETRQLSYEQYF
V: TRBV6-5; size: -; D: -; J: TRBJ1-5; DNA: TGTGCCAGCAGTTATAAAGACAGTACGCAGCCCCAGCATTTT; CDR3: CASSYKDSTQPQHF
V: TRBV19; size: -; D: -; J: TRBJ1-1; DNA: TGTGCCAGTAGTATAGGGAGGGATCGGTCGAACACTGAAGCTTTCTTT; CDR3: CASSIGRDRSNTEAFF
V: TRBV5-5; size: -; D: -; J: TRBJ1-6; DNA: TGTGCCAGCAGCATGGCACTTGGTAATTCACCCCTCCACTTT; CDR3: CASSMALGNSPLHF
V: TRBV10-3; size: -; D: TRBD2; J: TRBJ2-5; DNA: TGTGCCATCAGTGAGGAGTCGGGTAGCGGGAGACGGGAGACCCAGTACTTC; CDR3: CAISEESGSGRRETQYF
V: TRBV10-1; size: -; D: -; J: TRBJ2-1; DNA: TGCGCCAGCAGTGATTCTAGGGGGTACAATGAGCAGTTCTTC; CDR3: CASSDSRGYNEQFF
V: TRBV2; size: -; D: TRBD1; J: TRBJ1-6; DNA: TGTGCCAGCAGGCTTGTGTCAGGGGGTGATTCACCCCTCCACTTT; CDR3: CASRLVSGGDSPLHF
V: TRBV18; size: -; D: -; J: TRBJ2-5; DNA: TGTGCCAGCGAAACAGAAGCCCAAGAGACCCAGTACTTC; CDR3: CASETEAQETQYF
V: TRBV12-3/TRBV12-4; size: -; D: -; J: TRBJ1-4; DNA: TGTGCCAGCAGTCCTAGGGGGAGACTGTTTTTT; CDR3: CASSPRGRLFF
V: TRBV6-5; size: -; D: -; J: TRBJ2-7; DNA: TGTGCCAGTACAAGACAAGCCTACGAGCAGTACTTC; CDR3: CASTRQAYEQYF
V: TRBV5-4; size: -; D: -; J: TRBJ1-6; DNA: TGTGCCAGCAGGCCCGACAGTACGGATTCACCCCTCCACTTT; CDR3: CASRPDSTDSPLHF
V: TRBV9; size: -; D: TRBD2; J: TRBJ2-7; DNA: TGTGCCAGCAGCCTGGGACTAGCCGCAACCTACGAGCAGTACTTC; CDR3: CASSLGLAATYEQYF